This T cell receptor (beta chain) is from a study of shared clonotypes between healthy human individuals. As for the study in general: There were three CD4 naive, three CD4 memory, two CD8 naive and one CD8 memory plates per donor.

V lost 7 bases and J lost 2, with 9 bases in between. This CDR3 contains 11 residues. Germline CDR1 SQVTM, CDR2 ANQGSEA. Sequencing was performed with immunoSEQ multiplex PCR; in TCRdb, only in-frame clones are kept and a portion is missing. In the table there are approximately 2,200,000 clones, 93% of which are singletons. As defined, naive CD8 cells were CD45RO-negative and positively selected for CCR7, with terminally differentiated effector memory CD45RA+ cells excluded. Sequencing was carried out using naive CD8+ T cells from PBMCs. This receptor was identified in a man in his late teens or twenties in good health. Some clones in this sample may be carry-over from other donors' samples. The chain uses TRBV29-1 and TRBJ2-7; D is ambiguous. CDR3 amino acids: CSATLTYEQYF. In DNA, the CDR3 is TGCAGCGCCACATTAACCTACGAGCAGTACTTC.